This T cell receptor (beta chain) was obtained from a study of cytomegalovirus exposure and HLA in healthy donors. General study results and limits: It was assumed in the presence/absence analyses that sequencing depth was roughly uniform across donors.

The CDR3 length is 15 residues. Germline CDR1 and CDR2: MNHNY and SVGAGI (reference sequence). V lost 6 bases and J lost 1, with 13 bases in between. Of note for this clone: Its antigen is as yet unknown.

This PCR relied on a set of 60 Vbeta primers and 13 Jbeta primers. This table comes from immunoSEQ multiplex PCR, and its TCRdb copy is limited to in-frame clones, with some not included. Listed are 49,000 or so clones; 26% falls within the top ten. The specimen was PBMCs. The V gene is TRBV6-6, the J gene TRBJ1-5; no firm D call. The TCR was taken from a man between 35 and 55 years old in good health and CMV-seropositive. The CDR3 coding sequence is TGTGCCAGCAGCCTGCTATCGGGGAGCAATCAGCCCCAGCATTTT. It translates to CASSLLSGSNQPQHF.